This is a list of T cell receptor beta chains from one sample in a study of blood T cells in healthy people across ages. Via MiXCR, TCRdb re-called the 5' RACE reads, giving one row per CDR3 protein. The repertoire holds about 1.6 million distinct CDR3 sequences, with about 32% as singletons. The sequenced material came from blood. Receptors were obtained from a woman in her twenties or thirties in good health. Both conserved end residues are part of each CDR3. Each record gives: clone size, J gene, D gene, V gene, CDR3 DNA, CDR3 protein. A D gene is named only where the DNA matches it firmly. Clone sizes are given selectively: once, few, many, or a class where the clone is expanded.

abundance: -; j_gene: TRBJ2-6; d_gene: TRBD1; v_gene: TRBV11-2; CDR3nt: TGTGCCAGCAGCTCGATACAGGGGACGCCTTTCTCTGGGGCCAACGTCCTGACTTTC; CDR3aa: CASSSIQGTPFSGANVLTF
abundance: -; j_gene: TRBJ2-2; d_gene: TRBD1; v_gene: TRBV6-2/TRBV6-3; CDR3nt: TGTGCCAGCAGCCGGGACAGAGTTTACACCGGGGAGCTGTTTTTT; CDR3aa: CASSRDRVYTGELFF
abundance: -; j_gene: TRBJ2-2; d_gene: TRBD2; v_gene: TRBV12-3/TRBV12-4; CDR3nt: TGTGCCAGCAGTCTACTAGCGGGGCTATCGAACACCGGGGAGCGGTTTTTT; CDR3aa: CASSLLAGLSNTGERFF
abundance: few; j_gene: TRBJ2-3; d_gene: TRBD2; v_gene: TRBV7-6; CDR3nt: TGTGCCAGCAGCTTAGGGACTAGGTCGAGAGGAGATACGCAGTATTTT; CDR3aa: CASSLGTRSRGDTQYF
abundance: -; j_gene: TRBJ2-5; d_gene: TRBD2; v_gene: TRBV9; CDR3nt: TGTGCCAGCAGCGTAGGACCCACTAGCGGGGGGGACCAAGAGACCCAGTACTTC; CDR3aa: CASSVGPTSGGDQETQYF
abundance: -; j_gene: TRBJ1-5; d_gene: -; v_gene: TRBV29-1; CDR3nt: TGCAGCGTTGACGTCCGGATAGGAGATACGCAGCATTTT; CDR3aa: CSVDVRIGDTQHF
abundance: few; j_gene: TRBJ2-5; d_gene: TRBD2; v_gene: TRBV5-6; CDR3nt: TGTGCCAGCAATCGGGTAGCGGGGGCACAAGAGACCCAGTACTTC; CDR3aa: CASNRVAGAQETQYF
abundance: -; j_gene: TRBJ1-1; d_gene: TRBD1; v_gene: TRBV28; CDR3nt: TGTGCCAGCACCCAGACAGGGCGGTCTGAAGCTTTCTTT; CDR3aa: CASTQTGRSEAFF
abundance: -; j_gene: TRBJ1-2; d_gene: TRBD1; v_gene: TRBV4-1; CDR3nt: TGCGCCAGCAGCCAAAATTATCTTAGGACAGGGAAAAACTATGGCTACACCTTC; CDR3aa: CASSQNYLRTGKNYGYTF
abundance: -; j_gene: TRBJ1-2; d_gene: TRBD1; v_gene: TRBV20-1; CDR3nt: TGCAGTGCCCCGGGACAGGGGGACGACTATGGCTACACCTTC; CDR3aa: CSAPGQGDDYGYTF
abundance: -; j_gene: TRBJ1-2; d_gene: TRBD1; v_gene: TRBV10-3; CDR3nt: TGTGCCATCAGTGAGCTCCAAAGACAGGGCAATATCGGCTACACCTTC; CDR3aa: CAISELQRQGNIGYTF
abundance: -; j_gene: TRBJ2-3; d_gene: TRBD2; v_gene: TRBV7-9; CDR3nt: TGTGCCAGCAGCCGGATGGCACTAGCGGGGGGTATGGATACGCAGTATTTT; CDR3aa: CASSRMALAGGMDTQYF
abundance: -; j_gene: TRBJ2-3; d_gene: -; v_gene: TRBV5-1; CDR3nt: TGCGCCAGCAGCTTGGCCTCGGAGGGGGGTACGCAGTATTTT; CDR3aa: CASSLASEGGTQYF
abundance: -; j_gene: TRBJ2-7; d_gene: -; v_gene: TRBV6-6; CDR3nt: TGTGCCAGCAGTATACTCCCGTCGGACAATGAGCAGTACTTC; CDR3aa: CASSILPSDNEQYF
abundance: once; j_gene: TRBJ2-5; d_gene: -; v_gene: TRBV5-1; CDR3nt: TGCGCCAGCAGCTTCGCCGGGACGGGGGGCTCGTACGGGCAGTACTTC; CDR3aa: CASSFAGTGGSYGQYF
abundance: few; j_gene: TRBJ2-1; d_gene: -; v_gene: TRBV20-1; CDR3nt: TGCAGTGCTAGAGGGGTTGGGGGCAATGAGCAGTTCTTC; CDR3aa: CSARGVGGNEQFF
abundance: once; j_gene: TRBJ2-6; d_gene: TRBD1; v_gene: TRBV7-3; CDR3nt: TGTGCCAGCAGCTTAGGACAGGTCTTCGACTCTGGGGCCAACGTCCTGACTTTC; CDR3aa: CASSLGQVFDSGANVLTF
abundance: few; j_gene: TRBJ1-2; d_gene: -; v_gene: TRBV9; CDR3nt: TGTGCCAGCAGCTACGATCTGGGGGCAAGTGGCTACACCTTC; CDR3aa: CASSYDLGASGYTF